Below are 14 T cell receptor beta chains sequenced from a single sample in a study of T cell responses to AZD1222 COVID-19 vaccine. Profiled with immunoSEQ multiplex PCR; TCRdb holds only in-frame clones, not every one. The data contain hundreds of thousands of clones, about 93% of them singletons. Here the sequenced sample was peripheral blood, taken on day 0 of MenACWY control vaccination. Source of these receptors: an adult in good health.

The V and J genes are TRBV5-1 and TRBJ2-5; D may be TRBD1 (5 bases). The V and J ends lost 0 bases and 3 bases respectively, with 12 bases between them. In germline, CDR1 is SGHRS, CDR2 YFSETQ. This CDR3 comprises 15 residues. The CDR3 region is CASSLEGQSEETQYF. The CDR3 DNA sequence: TGCGCCAGCAGCTTGGAGGGGCAGTCCGAAGAGACCCAGTACTTC. Using reference TRBV5-1 and TRBJ2-5 for the parts outside the CDR3, the full variable domain is KAGVTQTPRYLIKTRGQQVTLSCSPISGHRSVSWYQQTPGQGLQFLFEYFSETQRNKGNFPGRFSGRQFSNSRSEMNVSTLELGDSALYLCASSLEGQSEETQYFGPGTRLLVL.

The chain uses TRBV27 and TRBJ1-1; TRBD1 agrees at 7 bases. V dropped 6 bases and J dropped 11; count of bases not matched to a gene: 15. The length of the CDR3 is 14 residues. The V gene's germline CDR1 is MNHEY and CDR2 SMNVEV (reference sequence). CDR3 amino acids: CASRGGREVSRAFF. In DNA form, the CDR3 reads TGTGCCAGCAGAGGGGGCAGGGAGGTTTCCAGGGCTTTCTTT.

This clone was recorded only once. The V gene is TRBV15, the J gene TRBJ1-4; D is possibly TRBD1 (5 bases). The V and J ends lost 2 bases and 12 bases respectively, with 16 bases between them. The CDR3 totals 14 residues. Per germline, CDR1 LNHNV and CDR2 YYDKDF (reference sequence). The CDR3 sequence is CATSRPSLPGQLFF. CDR3 sequence (DNA): TGTGCCACCAGCAGACCCTCACTACCGGGACAACTGTTTTTT.

The chain joins TRBV30 to TRBJ1-5; a possible D gene is TRBD1 (5 bases). This CDR3 spans 15 amino acids. Between the trimmed V and J ends, which lost 1 base and 2 bases, there was a span of 12 bases. Germline-derived CDR1 and CDR2 are GTSNPN and SVGIG (reference sequence). The CDR3 DNA follows: TGTGCCTGGAGTGAGACAGTCAATGGCAATCAGCCCCAGCATTTT. Its translation is CAWSETVNGNQPQHF.

V gene TRBV7-9 combines with J gene TRBJ2-5, with D possibly being TRBD2 (5 bases). There are 13 residues in the CDR3. Germline values: CDR1 SEHNR, CDR2 FQNEAQ (reference sequence). The ends were cut back, 0 bases at V and 6 bases at J, with 8 bases in the middle. In nucleotides, the CDR3 is TGTGCCAGCAGCTTAGCAGGGAGTCAGACCCAGTACTTC. It specifies CASSLAGSQTQYF.

This clone has only one observation. This chain connects TRBV29-1 to TRBJ2-7; D perhaps matches TRBD1 (5 bases). Germline V CDR1 and CDR2: SQVTM, ANQGSEA. Between the trimmed V and J ends, which lost 4 bases and 3 bases, there was a span of 7 bases. This CDR3 is built from 11 residues. The DNA for the CDR3 is TGCAGCGTTGTTAGGGGCTACGAGCAGTACTTC. This gives the protein CSVVRGYEQYF.

V gene TRBV30 combines with J gene TRBJ1-2; D is ambiguous. The V end was cut by 2 bases, the J end by 3 bases, with 10 bases between. Germline CDR1 GTSNPN, CDR2 SVGIG (reference sequence). This CDR3 spans 13 amino acids. The CDR3 protein is CAWSRPEYYGYTF. In DNA form, the CDR3 reads TGTGCCTGGAGTAGGCCGGAGTACTATGGCTACACCTTC.

This sequence joins TRBV7-8 and TRBJ1-1; TRBD1 matches 7 bases. This CDR3 contains 16 residues. The V and J ends lost 1 base and 0 bases, in that order; junction bases with no gene match: 5. Germline CDR1 and CDR2: SGHVS and FQNEAQ. This CDR3 is CASSLGEGALNTEAFF. As DNA, the CDR3 is TGTGCCAGCAGCTTAGGGGAGGGGGCCTTGAACACTGAAGCTTTCTTT.

The chain combines TRBV9 with TRBJ1-1, with TRBD1 as a possible D gene (6 bases). With 0 bases removed from V and 6 bases from J, the gap between germline ends came to 18 bases. Germline V lookup: CDR1 SGDLS, CDR2 YYNGEE. The CDR3 consists of 16 residues. The CDR3 DNA is TGTGCCAGCAGCGTAGCCCTAACAGGGTCGGAGGCTGAAGCTTTCTTT. Translation gives CASSVALTGSEAEAFF.

The J gene is TRBJ1-2, the V gene TRBV20-1, with unresolved D. The germline gives CDR1 DFQATT, CDR2 SNEGSKA (reference sequence). Trimming cost V 3 bases and J 3 bases, with 8 bases left between them. The CDR3 is made up of 12 amino acids. The CDR3 spells CSASDGDYGYTF. The CDR3 DNA sequence: TGCAGTGCTAGTGATGGGGACTATGGCTACACCTTC.

This chain connects TRBV5-4 to TRBJ2-7, with D perhaps TRBD2 (5 bases). Germline assignment: CDR1 SGHNT and CDR2 YYREEE (reference sequence). Trimming stripped 3 bases from V and 3 bases from J, with 13 bases between. CDR3 length equals 14 residues. CDR3 coding DNA: TGTGCCAGCAGCTCGGCGGGTGGTAGCTACGAGCAGTACTTC. Translating gives CASSSAGGSYEQYF.

The chain joins TRBV4-3 to TRBJ1-2; no clear D gene. The CDR3 is 13 residues long. V lost 1 base and J lost 5, with 8 bases in between. CDR1 and CDR2 (germline): LGHNA, YSLEER. CDR3 bases: TGCGCCAGCAGCCAAGCACAGCAGTATGGCTACACCTTC. This sequence encodes CASSQAQQYGYTF.

V is TRBV18 and J is TRBJ1-1; TRBD1 is a possible D gene (5 bases). Germline lookup yields CDR1 KGHSH and CDR2 LQKENI. Trimming cost V 1 base and J 4 bases, with 19 bases left between them. The CDR3 spans 17 residues. CDR3 coding DNA: TGTGCCAGCTCACCACTAGGGCAGGGAAGAGTCGGCACTGAAGCTTTCTTT. As protein: CASSPLGQGRVGTEAFF. Full variable domain (missing parts from reference TRBV18 and TRBJ1-1): NAGVMQNPRHLVRRRGQEARLRCSPMKGHSHVYWYRQLPEEGLKFMVYLQKENIIDESGMPKERFSAEFPKEGPSILRIQQVVRGDSAAYFCASSPLGQGRVGTEAFFGQGTRLTVV.

This chain connects TRBV2 to TRBJ2-1, with 10 bases aligning to TRBD1. CDR1 is SNHLY and CDR2 is FYNNEI in the germline V gene. The CDR3 is 14 amino acids. J gave up 4 bases and V 11 bases, and 8 bases lay outside the gene matches. The CDR3 sequence is CALRRDRGYNEQFF. In DNA form, the CDR3 reads TGTGCCCTGCGAAGGGACAGGGGATACAATGAGCAGTTCTTC.